The 27 T cell receptor beta chains listed next were all sequenced from one sample in a study of T cell clonality in common variable immunodeficiency. Some clones are missing from TCRdb's copy, which holds only in-frame ones; the method was immunoSEQ multiplex PCR. This repertoire holds around 50,000 clones, and none appear only once. Material for sequencing was peripheral blood mononuclear cells. Every receptor here comes from a person aged 18 to 75 in good health.

This clone appeared many times. The read gets to within 3 residues of the CDR3 end, and the germline J gene fills in the rest. The rearrangement links TRBV19 to TRBJ2-7; TRBD1 aligns across 9 bases. J lost 3 bases, V lost 3 bases, and 6 bases had no gene match. The germline gives CDR1 LNHDA, CDR2 SQIVND (reference sequence). This CDR3 contains 15 residues. The CDR3 bases that were read are TGTGCCAGTAGTATGCGGGACAGGGAGAACTACGAG. Translating it yields CASSMRDRENYE. The complete CDR3 reads CASSMRDRENYEQYF.

The table lists this clone with many counts. Read coverage stops 3 residues before the CDR3 terminus; the germline J gene supplies the remainder. V is TRBV11-2 and J is TRBJ2-5; D may be TRBD1 (6 bases). The CDR3 is 15 amino acids. The V and J ends lost 4 bases and 0 bases respectively, with 12 bases between them. Germline V CDR1 and CDR2: SGHAT, FQNNGV. The CDR3 reads CASSSTQGYQETQYF. CDR3 bases read: TGTGCCAGCAGCTCCACACAGGGATACCAAGAGACC.

In its sample, this clone was seen many times. The missing CDR3 end, 3 residues past where the read stops, is filled in from the germline J gene. The V and J genes are TRBV20-1 and TRBJ1-1; a weak D match, TRBD1 (5 bases). From germline, CDR1 is DFQATT and CDR2 SNEGSKA (reference sequence). The CDR3 covers 14 residues. Trimming pared 0 bases from V and 1 base from J, leaving 9 bases between. Here the CDR3 reads CSARDGTANTEAFF. The CDR3 bases that were read are TGCAGTGCTAGAGACGGGACTGCGAACACTGAA.

The sample holds many counts of this clone. The read terminates 3 residues before the CDR3 end, so the remaining end is supplied by the germline J gene. The J gene is TRBJ1-2, the V gene TRBV11-2; D is uncertain. V shed 5 bases and J shed 2 bases, with 9 bases lying between them. Germline CDR1 reads SGHAT; CDR2 reads FQNNGV. CDR3 size: 13 residues. The CDR3 sequence is CASSQGLNYGYTF. The CDR3 bases that were read are TGTGCCAGCAGCCAAGGGTTGAACTATGGC.

This clone was picked up many times. Read sequence stops 3 residues before the CDR3 end, and the germline J gene provides the missing end. This chain uses TRBV9 with TRBJ1-1; D possibly corresponds to TRBD1 (5 bases). V was shortened by 3 bases and J by 1 base, with 13 bases between the two germline ends. This CDR3 comprises 15 residues. The germline gives CDR1 SGDLS, CDR2 YYNGEE. CDR3 DNA (partial): TGTGCCAGCAGCGCCACCGGGGGGGGGAACACTGAA. Protein: CASSATGGGNTE. The CDR3 as a whole reads CASSATGGGNTEAFF.

There are many counts of this clone. CDR3 DNA (partial): TGCAGCGTTGAAAATCCGACAGGGGGCATAACCGGGGAG. Translating it yields CSVENPTGGITGE. From start to end, the CDR3 is CSVENPTGGITGELFF. The gene calls are TRBV29-1 and TRBJ2-2, with 10 positions matching TRBD1. The CDR3 is cut off 3 residues early in the read; its end comes from the germline J gene. V was clipped by 2 bases and J by 5 bases; unmatched bases: 8. Germline CDR1 is SQVTM and CDR2 is ANQGSEA. The CDR3 runs to 16 residues.

As regards this clone: Coverage ceases 3 residues before the CDR3 finishes, and the germline J gene fills in the end. The chain couples TRBV6-4 to TRBJ2-7, with D perhaps TRBD1 (6 bases). V lost 4 bases and J lost 6, with 13 bases in between. The CDR3 length is 13 residues. Germline CDR1 is MRHNA and CDR2 is SNTAGT. CDR3 protein: CASSGNRVCEQYF. CDR3 DNA, as far as it was read: TGTGCCAGCAGTGGGAACAGGGTGTGCGAG.

This clone came up many times. The read is 3 residues too short to cover the CDR3 end, so that end is filled in from the germline J gene. The V and J genes are TRBV19 and TRBJ1-1; no reliable D call. Germline CDR1 and CDR2: LNHDA and SQIVND (reference sequence). There are 14 residues in the CDR3. Trimming removed 7 bases at V and 7 bases at J, with 19 bases between. The sequenced part of the CDR3 DNA is TGTGCCAGTAAGCCATACGTCCAGGCCGGTGAA. Translation: CASKPYVQAGE. The whole CDR3 protein reads CASKPYVQAGEAFF.

In this sample, this clone turned up many times. The read is 3 residues too short to cover the CDR3 end, so that end is filled in from the germline J gene. The chain recombines TRBV30 with TRBJ1-2, with D unclear. The CDR3 consists of 13 residues. Germline CDR1 reads GTSNPN; CDR2 reads SVGIG (reference sequence). V lost 4 bases, J lost 4 bases, and 13 bases lay in between. CDR3 region: CAWNRVLSYGYTF. Incomplete CDR3 DNA: TGTGCCTGGAACAGAGTTCTATCCTATGGC.

This clone came up many times. The CDR3 is cut off 3 residues early in the read; its end comes from the germline J gene. This rearrangement joins TRBV2 to TRBJ1-1, with D maybe TRBD1 (6 bases). This CDR3 is 14 amino acids long. The V gene lost 4 bases and the J gene lost 0 bases, with 9 bases spanning the gap. Germline lookup yields CDR1 SNHLY and CDR2 FYNNEI. CDR3 sequence reads: CASSAGHMNTEAFF. The CDR3 bases that were read are TGTGCCAGCAGTGCGGGACACATGAACACTGAA.

This clone was counted many times. The read halts 3 residues ahead of the CDR3 end, with the missing end drawn from the germline J gene. This sequence joins TRBV7-9 and TRBJ1-1; D unclear. This CDR3 has 11 residues. The germline V gene encodes CDR1 SEHNR and CDR2 FQNEAQ (reference sequence). Incomplete CDR3 DNA: TGTGCCAGCAGCTTAGGACTTGGG. Amino acids: CASSLGLG. The CDR3, in full, reads CASSLGLGAFF.

This clone was seen ten or more times. The observed sequence ends 3 residues before the CDR3 terminus, with the missing tail filled in from the germline J gene. The chain joins TRBV20-1 to TRBJ1-1; 7 nucleotides agree with TRBD1. J was trimmed by 6 bases and V by 2 bases; bases with no gene match: 9. CDR1 is DFQATT and CDR2 is SNEGSKA in the germline V gene (reference sequence). This CDR3 has 14 amino acids. CDR3 DNA, as far as it was read: TGCAGTGCTAGACCAGACAGGGACCTACCTGAA. This translates into CSARPDRDLPE. The entire CDR3 reads CSARPDRDLPEAFF.

The sequenced part of the CDR3 DNA is TGTGCCAGCAGCTACGGACAGAGGGACGAG. This sequence encodes CASSYGQRDE. The complete CDR3 sequence is CASSYGQRDEQYF. The rearrangement links TRBV11-3 to TRBJ2-7; D may be TRBD1 (6 bases). The read comes to an end 3 residues before the CDR3 does, leaving the germline J gene to fill in the end. From germline, CDR1 is SGHNT and CDR2 YENEEA. This CDR3 has 13 amino acids. V was trimmed by 4 bases and J by 5 bases, leaving 12 bases between them.

In its sample, this clone was seen many times. The CDR3 is cut off 3 residues early in the read; its end comes from the germline J gene. This chain uses TRBV6-1 with TRBJ1-6, with 9 nucleotides matching TRBD1. Germline V gives CDR1 MNHNS, CDR2 SASEGT. The CDR3 is 15 amino acids. After removal of 4 bases from V and 7 bases from J, the junction contained 5 bases not matched to a gene. The CDR3 DNA, read in part, is TGTGCCAGCAGTGGGGACAGGGTCGGCAATTCACCC. Protein product: CASSGDRVGNSP. The complete CDR3 protein is CASSGDRVGNSPLHF.

This clone was recorded many times. With the read ending 3 residues before the CDR3 end, the germline J gene is used to fill in that end. The V and J genes are TRBV6-1 and TRBJ1-2, with 8 bases aligning to TRBD1. Unmatched junction bases numbered 2, after V lost 4 bases and J lost 4 bases. The V gene's germline CDR1 is MNHNS and CDR2 SASEGT. This CDR3 is 13 amino acids long. This chain's CDR3 is CASSAGQGYGYTF. CDR3 DNA, as far as it was read: TGTGCCAGCAGTGCCGGACAGGGCTATGGC.

This clone was observed at least ten times. The CDR3 goes on 3 residues after the read ends, and that part is filled in from the germline J gene. J is TRBJ2-2 and V is TRBV19; possible D gene TRBD2, 7 bases. Deletions cut 1 base from V and 4 bases from J, with 13 bases between. CDR3 length equals 16 residues. Germline CDR1 reads LNHDA; CDR2 reads SQIVND (reference sequence). CDR3 in amino acids: CASSIVGGPGTGELFF. The CDR3 bases that were read are TGTGCCAGTAGTATAGTCGGGGGGCCGGGCACCGGGGAG.

On this clone: The missing CDR3 end, 3 residues past where the read stops, is filled in from the germline J gene. The rearrangement joins TRBV13 to TRBJ2-7, with D possibly matching TRBD2 (5 bases). CDR1 is PRHDT and CDR2 is FYEKMQ in the germline V gene (reference sequence). The CDR3 loop spans 14 amino acids. Trimming left V 3 bases short and J 5 bases short, with 14 bases between. The CDR3 spells CASSFRTFPNEQYF. The CDR3 bases that were read are TGTGCCAGCAGCTTTAGGACTTTCCCCAACGAG.

This clone showed up many times. The read ends 3 residues before the CDR3 terminus; that terminus is restored from the germline J gene. V is TRBV19 and J is TRBJ2-1; maybe TRBD2 (5 bases). Trimming pared 2 bases from V and 0 bases from J, leaving 11 bases between. Germline assignment: CDR1 LNHDA and CDR2 SQIVND (reference sequence). CDR3 length equals 16 residues. Incomplete CDR3 DNA: TGTGCCAGTAGTATACGGGCGGGTAGCTCCTACAATGAG. The encoded protein is CASSIRAGSSYNE. The full CDR3 protein reads CASSIRAGSSYNEQFF.

In its sample, this clone was seen many times. The read halts 3 residues ahead of the CDR3 end, with the missing end drawn from the germline J gene. This chain uses TRBV20-1 with TRBJ2-7; D is perhaps TRBD2 (6 bases). This CDR3 comprises 14 residues. Germline values: CDR1 DFQATT, CDR2 SNEGSKA (reference sequence). V was trimmed by 5 bases and J by 2 bases, leaving 16 bases between them. CDR3 in amino acids: CSASGLLLPYEQYF. The CDR3 DNA, read in part, is TGCAGTGCTTCTGGACTACTCCTACCCTACGAG.

This clone was found many times. Read data end 3 residues before the CDR3 end; the end is taken from the germline J gene. V is TRBV7-9 and J is TRBJ1-2; TRBD1 agrees at 8 bases. The CDR3 has 13 amino acids. Germline CDR1 is SEHNR and CDR2 is FQNEAQ (reference sequence). V was pared by 3 bases and J by 3 bases, with 0 bases of the junction left unmatched. Incomplete CDR3 DNA: TGTGCCAGCAGCTTGACAGGGGACTATGGC. Translation gives CASSLTGDYG. The CDR3 in its entirety is CASSLTGDYGYTF. The whole variable domain, filled in from reference TRBV7-9 and TRBJ1-2, reads DTGVSQNPRHKITKRGQNVTFRCDPISEHNRLYWYRQTLGQGPEFLTYFQNEAQLEKSRLLSDRFSAERPKGSFSTLEIQRTEQGDSAMYLCASSLTGDYGYTFGSGTRLTVV.

This clone was observed at least ten times. The DNA ends 3 residues before the CDR3 does, and the rest of the CDR3 is filled in from the germline J gene. This rearrangement joins TRBV7-2 to TRBJ1-3; no definite D call. Germline CDR1 SGHTA, CDR2 FQGNSA. Trimming pared 6 bases from V and 0 bases from J, leaving 6 bases between. There are 13 residues in the CDR3. CDR3 DNA, as far as it was read: TGTGCCAGCAGTCCAGACTCTGGAAACACC. Protein: CASSPDSGNT. The CDR3 reads in full as CASSPDSGNTIYF.

This clone was counted at least ten times. The read ends 3 residues before the CDR3 terminus; that terminus is restored from the germline J gene. The chain has TRBV5-1 and TRBJ2-5; no firm D call. The CDR3 is 13 amino acids. Germline CDR1 SGHRS, CDR2 YFSETQ. V was clipped by 0 bases and J by 7 bases, with 10 bases between them. Incomplete CDR3 DNA: TGCGCCAGCAGCTTGGCCGGGTTGTCGACC. Its translation: CASSLAGLST. The full CDR3 reads CASSLAGLSTQYF.

Concerning this clone: Read data end 3 residues before the CDR3 end; the end is taken from the germline J gene. The rearrangement uses TRBV2 and TRBJ1-1; D call uncertain. Between the trimmed V and J ends, which lost 5 bases and 5 bases, there was a span of 6 bases. Looked up from germline, CDR1 is SNHLY and CDR2 is FYNNEI. The CDR3 totals 11 residues. The part of the CDR3 DNA that was read is TGTGCCAGCAGTCCAGTTACTGAA. Protein sequence: CASSPVTE. The entire CDR3 is CASSPVTEAFF.

This clone was observed at least ten times. The read finishes 3 residues shy of the CDR3 end, and the germline J gene is used to complete it. The chain links TRBV5-1 to TRBJ1-6; 9 nucleotides match TRBD1. CDR3 length: 15 residues. V shed 4 bases, J shed 8 bases, and the junction held 7 bases outside the gene matches. Germline V gene data show CDR1 as SGHRS and CDR2 as YFSETQ. The CDR3 sequence: CASSPADRGDSPLHF. CDR3 DNA (partial): TGCGCCAGCAGCCCGGCCGACAGGGGGGATTCACCC.

At least ten counts were recorded for this clone. The read stops 3 residues short of the end of the CDR3; the missing end is completed from the germline J gene. The V gene is TRBV10-3, the J gene TRBJ2-2; TRBD1 is a possible D gene (6 bases). Germline V gene sequence: CDR1 ENHRY, CDR2 SYGVKD. V was pared by 4 bases and J by 5 bases, with 14 bases between. The CDR3 loop spans 15 amino acids. The CDR3 here is CAISGNRVGTGELFF. The sequenced part of the CDR3 DNA is TGTGCCATCAGTGGAAACAGGGTAGGAACCGGGGAG.

In its sample, this clone was seen a few times. The read halts 3 residues ahead of the CDR3 end, with the missing end drawn from the germline J gene. V and J are TRBV18 and TRBJ2-1; TRBD2 is a possible D gene (6 bases). V was clipped by 1 base and J by 0 bases, with 16 bases between them. Per germline, CDR1 KGHSH and CDR2 LQKENI. The CDR3 runs to 18 residues. CDR3 protein: CASSPLISGSSSYNEQFF. CDR3 bases read: TGTGCCAGCTCACCACTCATTAGCGGTTCGAGCTCCTACAATGAG.

This clone was counted at least ten times. The sequenced fragment ends 3 residues before the CDR3 boundary, so the rest is inferred from the germline J gene. The V and J genes are TRBV7-2 and TRBJ2-1; perhaps TRBD2 as D (5 bases). From germline, CDR1 is SGHTA and CDR2 FQGNSA. CDR3 length: 17 residues. V was pared by 0 bases and J by 0 bases, with 12 bases between. Incomplete CDR3 DNA: TGTGCCAGCAGCTTAGCGGCGACGAGCGGCTCCTACAATGAG. Its translation: CASSLAATSGSYNE. The entire CDR3 is CASSLAATSGSYNEQFF. The full variable domain, completed using reference TRBV7-2 and TRBJ2-1, is GAGVSQSPSNKVTEKGKDVELRCDPISGHTALYWYRQSLGQGLEFLIYFQGNSAPDKSGLPSDRFSAERTGGSVSTLTIQRTQQEDSAVYLCASSLAATSGSYNEQFFGPGTRLTVL.